A single sample gave rise to the 10 T cell receptor beta chains below, sequenced in a study of T cell changes during pregnancy in multiple sclerosis. Method: immunoSEQ multiplex PCR; TCRdb's copy keeps in-frame clones and lacks some. The table has about 50,000 clones, roughly nine tenths seen once. The starting material was CD4+ T cells from peripheral blood mononuclear cells, obtained after pregnancy. Receptors originate from a female donor with multiple sclerosis, enrolled in a pregnancy study.

This chain connects TRBV2 to TRBJ1-2; TRBD1 matches 8 bases. CDR1 and CDR2 (germline): SNHLY, FYNNEI. The CDR3 extends over 17 amino acids. V was pared by 7 bases and J by 1 base, with 14 bases of the junction left unmatched. The CDR3 sequence: CASNRDTSGQGNYGYTF. In DNA form, the CDR3 reads TGTGCCAGCAACAGGGACACTTCCGGACAGGGTAACTATGGCTACACCTTC.

The J gene is TRBJ2-1, the V gene TRBV14; 12 nucleotides line up with TRBD2. Losses at the gene ends were 2 bases for V and 0 bases for J; bases not matched to a gene: 14. This CDR3 is 21 amino acids long. The germline V gene has CDR1 SGHDN and CDR2 FVKESK. The CDR3 here is CASSQLMSWLAGGSSYNEQFF. In DNA, the CDR3 is TGTGCCAGCAGCCAACTCATGTCGTGGCTAGCGGGAGGGAGCTCCTACAATGAGCAGTTCTTC.

The chain uses TRBV28 and TRBJ2-7; 8 bases agree with TRBD1. Germline V gene lookup returns CDR1 MDHEN and CDR2 SYDVKM. CDR3 length: 14 amino acids. V lost 2 bases and J lost 6; bases outside the gene matches: 6. The CDR3: CASSLQGAGREQYF. The CDR3 DNA reads TGTGCCAGCAGTTTACAGGGGGCAGGTCGCGAGCAGTACTTC.

The chain links TRBV15 to TRBJ2-3, with 10 positions matching TRBD2. With 4 bases clipped from V and 0 bases from J, the junction kept 4 bases outside the gene matches. This CDR3 region has 16 residues. Germline assignment: CDR1 LNHNV and CDR2 YYDKDF (reference sequence). The CDR3, as DNA: TGTGCCACCAGCACTGGGACTAGCGTAAGCACAGATACGCAGTATTTT. It yields the protein CATSTGTSVSTDTQYF.

This clone occurred a few times. The chain uses TRBV27 and TRBJ1-1, with D maybe TRBD1 (6 bases). The V end lost 5 bases, the J end lost 0 bases, and 13 bases lay between the germline ends. This CDR3 is 15 amino acids long. Germline V CDR1 and CDR2: MNHEY, SMNVEV (reference sequence). CDR3 residues: CASSPTGHLNTEAFF. CDR3 DNA: TGTGCCAGCAGTCCTACGGGACACCTGAACACTGAAGCTTTCTTT.

The V and J genes are TRBV29-1 and TRBJ2-5, with 9 nucleotides matching TRBD2. The germline V gene encodes CDR1 SQVTM and CDR2 ANQGSEA. The CDR3 has 17 residues. With 4 bases clipped from V and 5 bases from J, the junction kept 17 bases outside the gene matches. The CDR3: CSVVVWGPGLAAETQYF. The CDR3 DNA reads as TGCAGCGTTGTAGTATGGGGGCCGGGACTAGCCGCGGAGACCCAGTACTTC. Filled out from reference TRBV29-1 and TRBJ2-5, the complete variable domain reads SAVISQKPSRDICQRGTSLTIQCQVDSQVTMMFWYRQQPGQSLTLIATANQGSEATYESGFVIDKFPISRPNLTFSTLTVSNMSPEDSSIYLCSVVVWGPGLAAETQYFGPGTRLLVL.

V usage is TRBV11-2 and J usage is TRBJ2-3; 11 bases line up with TRBD1. Germline V CDR1 and CDR2: SGHAT, FQNNGV. The CDR3 consists of 15 residues. J was trimmed by 7 bases and V by 5 bases; bases with no gene match: 8. The CDR3 loop reads CASSQGDRGINTQYF. CDR3 in DNA: TGTGCCAGCAGCCAGGGGGACAGGGGGATAAATACGCAGTATTTT.

This chain connects TRBV29-1 to TRBJ1-1; D is ambiguous. This CDR3 region has 14 residues. Germline CDR1 and CDR2: SQVTM and ANQGSEA. Trimming took 4 bases from V and 0 from J, leaving 12 bases between them. The CDR3 is CSVAGLRMNTEAFF. The CDR3 DNA follows: TGCAGCGTTGCCGGACTTAGGATGAACACTGAAGCTTTCTTT.

The chain recombines TRBV11-2 with TRBJ2-5; 14 nucleotides match TRBD2. Germline V gives CDR1 SGHAT, CDR2 FQNNGV. The CDR3 loop spans 16 amino acids. V gave up 1 base and J gave up 7 bases; unmatched junction bases: 5. CDR3 sequence reads: CASSLGTSGRSRTQYF. CDR3 coding DNA: TGTGCCAGCAGCTTAGGGACTAGCGGGAGGTCGAGGACCCAGTACTTC.

This clone was observed a single time. Other nucleotide sequences from this sample produce the same CDR3. This rearrangement joins TRBV2 to TRBJ2-3; 7 nucleotides line up with TRBD1. The CDR3 runs to 12 residues. J was trimmed by 3 bases and V by 6 bases; bases with no gene match: 0. Germline-derived CDR1 and CDR2 are SNHLY and FYNNEI. CDR3 region: CASRQGTDTQYF. Here the CDR3 DNA reads TGTGCCAGCAGACAGGGGACAGATACGCAGTATTTT.